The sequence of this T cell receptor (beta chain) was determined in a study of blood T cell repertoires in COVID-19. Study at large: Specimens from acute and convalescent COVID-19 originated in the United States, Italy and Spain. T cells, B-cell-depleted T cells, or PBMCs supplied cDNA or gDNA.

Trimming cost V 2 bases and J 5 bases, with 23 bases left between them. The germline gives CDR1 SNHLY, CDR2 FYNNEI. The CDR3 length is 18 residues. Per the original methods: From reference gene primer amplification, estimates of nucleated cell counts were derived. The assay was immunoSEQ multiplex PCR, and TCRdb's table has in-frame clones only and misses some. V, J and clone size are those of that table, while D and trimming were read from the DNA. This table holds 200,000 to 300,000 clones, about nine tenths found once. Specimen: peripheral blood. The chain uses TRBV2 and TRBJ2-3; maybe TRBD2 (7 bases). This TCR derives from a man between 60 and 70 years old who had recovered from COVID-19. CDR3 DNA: TGTGCCAGCAGTGAATTTTCTGCGGGGGCCTCCCGGGGAGATACGCAGTATTTT. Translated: CASSEFSAGASRGDTQYF.